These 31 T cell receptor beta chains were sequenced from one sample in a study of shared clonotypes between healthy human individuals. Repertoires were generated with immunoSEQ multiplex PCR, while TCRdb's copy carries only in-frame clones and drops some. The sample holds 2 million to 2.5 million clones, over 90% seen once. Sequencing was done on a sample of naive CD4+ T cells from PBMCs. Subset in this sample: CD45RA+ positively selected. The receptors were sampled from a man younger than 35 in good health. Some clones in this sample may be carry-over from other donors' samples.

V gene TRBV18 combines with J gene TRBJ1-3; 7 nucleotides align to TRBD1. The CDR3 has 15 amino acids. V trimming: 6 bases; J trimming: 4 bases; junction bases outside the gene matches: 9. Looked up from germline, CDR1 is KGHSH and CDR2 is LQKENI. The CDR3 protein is CASSRRQGEGNTIYF. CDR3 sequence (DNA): TGTGCCAGCTCTCGAAGACAGGGCGAAGGAAACACCATATATTTT.

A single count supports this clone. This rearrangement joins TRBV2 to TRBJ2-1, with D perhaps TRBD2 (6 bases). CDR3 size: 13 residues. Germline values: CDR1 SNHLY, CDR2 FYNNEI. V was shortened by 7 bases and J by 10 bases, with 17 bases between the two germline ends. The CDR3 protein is CASIGGGGGEQFF. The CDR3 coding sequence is TGTGCCAGCATCGGGGGTGGCGGCGGCGAGCAGTTCTTC.

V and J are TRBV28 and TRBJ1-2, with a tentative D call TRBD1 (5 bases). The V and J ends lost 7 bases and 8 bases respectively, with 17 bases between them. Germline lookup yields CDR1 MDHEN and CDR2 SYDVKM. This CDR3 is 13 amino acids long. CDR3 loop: CASTWAGTRGYTF. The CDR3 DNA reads TGTGCCAGCACCTGGGCAGGGACGCGAGGCTACACCTTC.

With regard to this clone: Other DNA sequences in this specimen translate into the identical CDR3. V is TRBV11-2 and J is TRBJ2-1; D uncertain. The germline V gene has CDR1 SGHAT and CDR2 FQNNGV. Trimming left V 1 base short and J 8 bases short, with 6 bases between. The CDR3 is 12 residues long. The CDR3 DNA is TGTGCCAGCAGCTTAGCGGGCGATGAGCAGTTCTTC. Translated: CASSLAGDEQFF.

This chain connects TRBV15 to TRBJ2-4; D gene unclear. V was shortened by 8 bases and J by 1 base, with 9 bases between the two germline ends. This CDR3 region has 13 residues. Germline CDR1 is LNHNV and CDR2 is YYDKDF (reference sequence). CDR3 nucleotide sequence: TGTGCCACCGGCGGATCGGCCAAAAACATTCAGTACTTC. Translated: CATGGSAKNIQYF. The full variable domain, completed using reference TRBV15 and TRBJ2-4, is DAMVIQNPRYQVTQFGKPVTLSCSQTLNHNVMYWYQQKSSQAPKLLFHYYDKDFNNEADTPDNFQSRRPNTSFCFLDIRSPGLGDTAMYLCATGGSAKNIQYFGAGTRLSVL.

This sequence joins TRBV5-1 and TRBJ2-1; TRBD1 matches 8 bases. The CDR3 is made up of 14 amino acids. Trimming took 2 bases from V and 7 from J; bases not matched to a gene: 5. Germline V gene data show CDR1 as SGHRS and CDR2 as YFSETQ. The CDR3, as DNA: TGCGCCAGCAGCTTATCAGGACAGGGTAATGAGCAGTTCTTC. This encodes CASSLSGQGNEQFF. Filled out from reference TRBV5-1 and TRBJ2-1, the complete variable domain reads KAGVTQTPRYLIKTRGQQVTLSCSPISGHRSVSWYQQTPGQGLQFLFEYFSETQRNKGNFPGRFSGRQFSNSRSEMNVSTLELGDSALYLCASSLSGQGNEQFFGPGTRLTVL.

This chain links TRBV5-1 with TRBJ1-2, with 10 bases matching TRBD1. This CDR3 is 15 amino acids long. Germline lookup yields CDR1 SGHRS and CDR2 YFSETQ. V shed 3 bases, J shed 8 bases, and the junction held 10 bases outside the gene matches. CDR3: CASSSTGTGVAGYTF. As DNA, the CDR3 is TGCGCCAGCAGCTCAACCGGGACAGGGGTCGCCGGCTACACCTTC.

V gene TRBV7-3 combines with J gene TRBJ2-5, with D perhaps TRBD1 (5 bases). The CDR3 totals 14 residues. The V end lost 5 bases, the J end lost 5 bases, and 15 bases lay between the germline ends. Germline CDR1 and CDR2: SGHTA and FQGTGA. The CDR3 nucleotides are TGTGCCAGCAGCCCAGGCAGGGCCAGGGAGACCCAGTACTTC. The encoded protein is CASSPGRARETQYF.

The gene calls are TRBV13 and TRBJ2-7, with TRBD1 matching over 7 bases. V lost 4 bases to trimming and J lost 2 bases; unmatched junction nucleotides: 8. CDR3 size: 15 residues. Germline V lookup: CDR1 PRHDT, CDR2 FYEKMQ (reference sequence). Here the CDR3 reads CASSSPRQGPYEQYF. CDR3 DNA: TGTGCCAGCAGCTCCCCGCGACAGGGACCCTACGAGCAGTACTTC.

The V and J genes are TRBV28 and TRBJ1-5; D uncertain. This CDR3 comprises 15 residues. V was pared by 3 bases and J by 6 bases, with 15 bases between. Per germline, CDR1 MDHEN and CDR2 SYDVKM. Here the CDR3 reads CASSLGGIGSQPQHF. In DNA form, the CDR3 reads TGTGCCAGCAGTTTGGGTGGTATAGGTAGTCAGCCCCAGCATTTT.

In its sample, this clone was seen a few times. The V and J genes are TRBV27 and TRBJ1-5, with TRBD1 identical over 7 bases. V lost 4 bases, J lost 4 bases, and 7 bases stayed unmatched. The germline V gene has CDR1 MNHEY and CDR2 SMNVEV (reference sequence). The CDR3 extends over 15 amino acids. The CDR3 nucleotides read TGTGCCAGCAGTTCCTGGGACAGCCTAAATCAGCCCCAGCATTTT. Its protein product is CASSSWDSLNQPQHF.

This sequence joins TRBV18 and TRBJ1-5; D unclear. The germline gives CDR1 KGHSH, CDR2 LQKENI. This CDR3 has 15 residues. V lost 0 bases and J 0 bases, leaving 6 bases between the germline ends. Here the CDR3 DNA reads TGTGCCAGCTCACCACCAGACCCTAGCAATCAGCCCCAGCATTTT. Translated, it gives CASSPPDPSNQPQHF.

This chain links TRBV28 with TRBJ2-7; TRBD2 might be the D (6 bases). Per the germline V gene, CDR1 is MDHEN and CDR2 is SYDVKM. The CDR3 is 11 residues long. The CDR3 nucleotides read TGTGTTACGCGGGATTCCTACGAGCAGTACTTC. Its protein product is CVTRDSYEQYF. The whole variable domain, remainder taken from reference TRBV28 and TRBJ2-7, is DVKVTQSSRYLVKRTGEKVFLECVQDMDHENMFWYRQDPGLGLRLIYFSYDVKMKEKGDIPEGYSVSREKKERFSLILESASTNQTSMYLCVTRDSYEQYFGPGTRLTVT.

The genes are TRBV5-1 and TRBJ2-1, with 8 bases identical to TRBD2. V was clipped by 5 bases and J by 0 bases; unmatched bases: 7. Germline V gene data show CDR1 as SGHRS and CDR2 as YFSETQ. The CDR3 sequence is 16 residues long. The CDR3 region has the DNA TGCGCCAGCAGGCGTACTAGCGGAGGCTCCTACAATGAGCAGTTCTTC. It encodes CASRRTSGGSYNEQFF.

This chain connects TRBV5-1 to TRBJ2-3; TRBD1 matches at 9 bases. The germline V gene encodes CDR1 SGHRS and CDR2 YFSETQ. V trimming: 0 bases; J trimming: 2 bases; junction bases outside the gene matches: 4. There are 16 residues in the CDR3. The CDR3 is CASSLAGTGYTDTQYF. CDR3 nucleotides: TGCGCCAGCAGCTTGGCCGGGACAGGGTACACAGATACGCAGTATTTT. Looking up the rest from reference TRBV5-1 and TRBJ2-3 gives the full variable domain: KAGVTQTPRYLIKTRGQQVTLSCSPISGHRSVSWYQQTPGQGLQFLFEYFSETQRNKGNFPGRFSGRQFSNSRSEMNVSTLELGDSALYLCASSLAGTGYTDTQYFGPGTRLTVL.

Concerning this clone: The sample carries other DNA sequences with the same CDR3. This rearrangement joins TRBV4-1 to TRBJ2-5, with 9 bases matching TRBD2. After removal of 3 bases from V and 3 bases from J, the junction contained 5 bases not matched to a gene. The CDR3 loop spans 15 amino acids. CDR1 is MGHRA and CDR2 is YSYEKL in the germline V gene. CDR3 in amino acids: CASSHGLAGEETQYF. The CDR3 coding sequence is TGCGCCAGCAGCCATGGGTTAGCGGGAGAAGAGACCCAGTACTTC.

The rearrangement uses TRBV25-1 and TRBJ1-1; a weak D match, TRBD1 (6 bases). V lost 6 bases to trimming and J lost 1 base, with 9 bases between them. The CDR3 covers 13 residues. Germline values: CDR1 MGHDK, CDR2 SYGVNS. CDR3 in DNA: TGTGCCAGCAGGTTGGGGGCGAACACTGAAGCTTTCTTT. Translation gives CASRLGANTEAFF.

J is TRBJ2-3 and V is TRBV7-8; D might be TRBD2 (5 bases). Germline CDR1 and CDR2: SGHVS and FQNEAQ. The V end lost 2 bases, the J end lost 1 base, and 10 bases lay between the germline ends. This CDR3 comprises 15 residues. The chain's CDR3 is CASSLRAGRTDTQYF. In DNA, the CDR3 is TGTGCCAGCAGCTTACGGGCGGGTCGCACAGATACGCAGTATTTT.

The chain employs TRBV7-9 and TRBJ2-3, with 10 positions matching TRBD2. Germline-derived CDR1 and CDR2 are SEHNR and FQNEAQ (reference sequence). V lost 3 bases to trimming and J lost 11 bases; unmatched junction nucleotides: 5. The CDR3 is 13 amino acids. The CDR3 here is CASSFQTSGLQYF. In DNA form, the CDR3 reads TGTGCCAGCAGCTTCCAGACTAGCGGGTTGCAGTATTTT.

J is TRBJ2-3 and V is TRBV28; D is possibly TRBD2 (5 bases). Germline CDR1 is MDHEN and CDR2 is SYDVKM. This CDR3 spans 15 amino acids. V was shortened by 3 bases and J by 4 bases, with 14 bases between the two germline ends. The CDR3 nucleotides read TGTGCCAGCAGTTTCGAGGGTGTAGCAGCAGATACGCAGTATTTT. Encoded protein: CASSFEGVAADTQYF.

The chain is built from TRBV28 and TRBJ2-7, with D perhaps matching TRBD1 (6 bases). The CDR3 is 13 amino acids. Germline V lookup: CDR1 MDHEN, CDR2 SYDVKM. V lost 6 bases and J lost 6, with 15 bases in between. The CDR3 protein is CASRDSFSLEQYF. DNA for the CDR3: TGTGCCAGCAGGGACAGCTTTTCTCTCGAGCAGTACTTC.

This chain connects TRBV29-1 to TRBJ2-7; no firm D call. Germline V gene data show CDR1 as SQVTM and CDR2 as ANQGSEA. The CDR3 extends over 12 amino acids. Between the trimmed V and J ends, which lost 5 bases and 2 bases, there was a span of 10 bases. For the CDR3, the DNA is TGCAGCGTTCAATTACCGACCTACGAGCAGTACTTC. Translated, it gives CSVQLPTYEQYF.

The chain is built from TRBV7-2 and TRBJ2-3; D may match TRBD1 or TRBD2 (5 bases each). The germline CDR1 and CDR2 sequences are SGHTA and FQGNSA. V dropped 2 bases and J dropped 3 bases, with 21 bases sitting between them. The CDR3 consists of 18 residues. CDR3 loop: CASSLNAIVGVGTDTQYF. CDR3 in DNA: TGTGCCAGCAGCTTAAACGCGATCGTGGGGGTTGGTACAGATACGCAGTATTTT.

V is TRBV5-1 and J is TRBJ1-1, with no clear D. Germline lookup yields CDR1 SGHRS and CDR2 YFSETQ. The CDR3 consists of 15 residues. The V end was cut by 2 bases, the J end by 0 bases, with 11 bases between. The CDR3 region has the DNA TGCGCCAGCAGCTTTGAAGCGGCAATGAACACTGAAGCTTTCTTT. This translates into CASSFEAAMNTEAFF.

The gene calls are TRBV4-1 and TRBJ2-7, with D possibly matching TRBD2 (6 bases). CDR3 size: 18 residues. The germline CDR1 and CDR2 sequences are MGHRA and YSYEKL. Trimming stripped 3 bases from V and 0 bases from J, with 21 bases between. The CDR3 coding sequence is TGCGCCAGCAGCCATCAAGAAGTATTCCAGCGGGCCTCCTACGAGCAGTACTTC. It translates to CASSHQEVFQRASYEQYF.

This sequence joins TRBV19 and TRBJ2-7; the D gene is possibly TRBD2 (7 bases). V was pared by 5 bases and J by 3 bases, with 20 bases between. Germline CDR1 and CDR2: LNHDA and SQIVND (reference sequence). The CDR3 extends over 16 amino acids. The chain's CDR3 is CASSSRGGAKNYEQYF. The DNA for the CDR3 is TGTGCCAGTAGTTCGAGAGGGGGGGCCAAAAACTACGAGCAGTACTTC.

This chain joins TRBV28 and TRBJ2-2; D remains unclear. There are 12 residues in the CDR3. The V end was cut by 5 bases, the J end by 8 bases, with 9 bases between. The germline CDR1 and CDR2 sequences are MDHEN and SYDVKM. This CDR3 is CASSLPGGELFF. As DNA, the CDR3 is TGTGCCAGCAGTCTCCCTGGGGGGGAGCTGTTTTTT.

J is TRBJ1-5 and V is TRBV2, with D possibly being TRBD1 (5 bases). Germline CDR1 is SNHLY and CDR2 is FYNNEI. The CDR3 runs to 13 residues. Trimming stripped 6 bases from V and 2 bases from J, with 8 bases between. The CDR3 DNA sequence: TGTGCCAGCAGCAGGGTTGGCAATCAGCCCCAGCATTTT. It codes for CASSRVGNQPQHF.

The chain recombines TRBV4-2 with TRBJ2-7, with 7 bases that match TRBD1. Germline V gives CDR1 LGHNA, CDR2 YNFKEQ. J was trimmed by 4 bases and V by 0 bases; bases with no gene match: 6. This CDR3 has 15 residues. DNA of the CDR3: TGTGCCAGCAGCCAAGAGGGGACAGTGACTTACGAGCAGTACTTC. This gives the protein CASSQEGTVTYEQYF.

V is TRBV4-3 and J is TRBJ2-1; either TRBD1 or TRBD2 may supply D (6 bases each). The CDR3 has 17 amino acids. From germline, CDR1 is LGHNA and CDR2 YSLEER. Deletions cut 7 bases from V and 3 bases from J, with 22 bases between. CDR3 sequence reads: CASTQAGAGKGYNEQFF. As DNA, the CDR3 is TGCGCCAGCACCCAGGCAGGGGCGGGAAAAGGCTACAATGAGCAGTTCTTC.

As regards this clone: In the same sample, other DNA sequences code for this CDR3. The CDR3 DNA is TGCGCCAGCAGCTTGGTTGCTCCCTACGAGCAGTACTTC. It yields the protein CASSLVAPYEQYF. The chain carries TRBV5-1 and TRBJ2-7; D call uncertain. This CDR3 spans 13 amino acids. The germline gives CDR1 SGHRS, CDR2 YFSETQ. Trimming cost V 0 bases and J 2 bases, with 6 bases left between them.